This TCR beta chain comes out of a study of radiotherapy plus CTLA-4 blockade in lung cancer. Overall study: Objective responses emerged in 15% to 20% of patients, and 31% attained disease control. Study-wide results and limits: Reports state that early shifts in blood T cell clones, with interferon-beta, best predicted response. Blood TCR clones of tumor origin expanded after radiotherapy plus ipilimumab.

The CDR3 covers 15 residues. Trimming removed 2 bases at V and 0 bases at J, with 8 bases between. Germline V gene lookup returns CDR1 MNHEY and CDR2 SVGAGI. Comments on this clone: The antigen remains undetermined.

The repertoire was sequenced with immunoSEQ multiplex PCR; TCRdb's copy has only in-frame clones and lacks some. Of roughly 97,000 clones in the sample, approximately 75% were seen once. Patients in the study, people with chemo-refractory metastatic non-small-cell lung cancer, received focal radiation plus ipilimumab CTLA-4 blockade. The chain is built from TRBV6-5 and TRBJ1-3; D gene uncertain. The sequence was collected from a human donor with non-small cell lung cancer who had a partial response to radiotherapy plus ipilimumab. Some clones in this sample may be carry-over from other donors' samples. The material was peripheral blood, obtained from a patient treated with radiotherapy plus ipilimumab. The CDR3 bases are TGTGCCAGCAGTTACAGCCGAAGCTCTGGAAACACCATATATTTT. It yields the protein CASSYSRSSGNTIYF.